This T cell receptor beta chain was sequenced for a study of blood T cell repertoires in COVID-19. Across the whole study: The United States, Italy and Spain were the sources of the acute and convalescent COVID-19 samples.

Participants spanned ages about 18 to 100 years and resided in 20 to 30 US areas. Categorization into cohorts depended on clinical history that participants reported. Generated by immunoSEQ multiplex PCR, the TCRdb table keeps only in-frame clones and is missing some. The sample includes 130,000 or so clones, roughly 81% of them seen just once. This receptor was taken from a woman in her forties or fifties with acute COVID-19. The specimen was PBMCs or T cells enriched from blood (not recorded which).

CDR3 bases: TGCGCCAGCAGCCAAGATCCACAGGGGTCCACCGGGGAGCTGTTTTTT. Translation gives CASSQDPQGSTGELFF. The chain uses TRBV4-3 and TRBJ2-2; 7 bases are shared with TRBD1. Germline values: CDR1 LGHNA, CDR2 YSLEER. Losses at the gene ends were 0 bases for V and 4 bases for J; bases not matched to a gene: 5. The CDR3 spans 16 residues.